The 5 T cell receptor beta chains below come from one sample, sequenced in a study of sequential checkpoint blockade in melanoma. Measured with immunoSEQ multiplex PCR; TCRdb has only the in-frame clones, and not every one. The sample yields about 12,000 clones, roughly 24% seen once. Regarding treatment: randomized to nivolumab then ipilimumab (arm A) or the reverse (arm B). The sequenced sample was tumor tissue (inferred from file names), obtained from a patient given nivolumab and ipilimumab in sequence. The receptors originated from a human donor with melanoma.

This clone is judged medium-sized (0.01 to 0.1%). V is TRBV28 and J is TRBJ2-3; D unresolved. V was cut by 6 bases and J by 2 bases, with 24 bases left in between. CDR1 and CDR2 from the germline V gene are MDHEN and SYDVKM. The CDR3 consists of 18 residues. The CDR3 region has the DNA TGTGCCAGCAGCCCTTGCATCTTGCTCCCTAATTCCACAGATACGCAGTATTTT. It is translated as CASSPCILLPNSTDTQYF.

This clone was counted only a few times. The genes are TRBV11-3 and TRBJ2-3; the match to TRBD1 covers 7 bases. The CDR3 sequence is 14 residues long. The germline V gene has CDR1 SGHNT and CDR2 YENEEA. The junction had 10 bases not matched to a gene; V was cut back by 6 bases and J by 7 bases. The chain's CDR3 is CASSQGGPGNTQYF. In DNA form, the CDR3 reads TGTGCCAGCAGTCAAGGGGGCCCTGGGAATACGCAGTATTTT.

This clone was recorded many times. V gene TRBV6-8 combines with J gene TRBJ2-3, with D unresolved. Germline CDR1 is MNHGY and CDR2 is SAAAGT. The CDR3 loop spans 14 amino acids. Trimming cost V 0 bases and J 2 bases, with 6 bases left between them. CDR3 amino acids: CASSYSISTDTQYF. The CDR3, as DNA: TGTGCCAGCAGTTACTCCATTTCCACAGATACGCAGTATTTT.

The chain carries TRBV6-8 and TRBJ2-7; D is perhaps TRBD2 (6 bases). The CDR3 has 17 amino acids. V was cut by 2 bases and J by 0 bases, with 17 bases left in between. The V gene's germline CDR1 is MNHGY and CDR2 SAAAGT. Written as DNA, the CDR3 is TGTGCCAGCAGTTACCCCGGCGGGGCAGCCATCTCCTACGAGCAGTACTTC. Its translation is CASSYPGGAAISYEQYF.

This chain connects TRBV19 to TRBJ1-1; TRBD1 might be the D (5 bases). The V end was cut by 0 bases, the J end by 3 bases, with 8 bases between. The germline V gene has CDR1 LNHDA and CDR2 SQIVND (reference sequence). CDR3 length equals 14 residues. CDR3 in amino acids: CASSIERGYTEAFF. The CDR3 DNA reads TGTGCCAGTAGTATAGAGCGGGGGTACACTGAAGCTTTCTTT.